These T cell receptor beta chains were read from a single sample in a study of OX40 agonist ivuxolimab in advanced cancers. TCRdb keeps only in-frame clones here, not all; method: immunoSEQ multiplex PCR. In the table there are about 68,000 clones, 91% of which are singletons. Sequenced here: CD4+ or CD8+ T cells sorted from blood, sampled in a trial of the OX40 agonist ivuxolimab. These receptor sequences come from an adult with an advanced solid tumor such as melanoma, head and neck, liver or kidney cancer. Each CDR3 is given with its conserved first and last residue. Fields, in order: clone size, D gene, J gene, CDR3 length, V gene, CDR3 protein, CDR3 DNA. The D gene is left open where the match is weak. Rows may omit the clone size; those that give it use once, few, many or a size class.

- - TRBJ2-1 16 TRBV7-8 CASSLAETNLGNEQFF TGTGCCAGCAGCTTAGCGGAGACTAACCTGGGGAATGAGCAGTTCTTC
- - TRBJ2-1 14 TRBV27 CASSPSTLRSNQFF TGTGCCAGCAGTCCTTCCACCCTCAGATCCAACCAATTCTTC
- - TRBJ2-5 18 TRBV18 CASSPPEDYANEPRTQYF TGTGCCAGCTCACCACCGGAGGACTATGCCAATGAACCAAGGACCCAGTACTTC
few TRBD2 TRBJ2-1 16 TRBV27 CASVEAGGSKRGEQFF TGTGCCAGCGTGGAAGCGGGAGGGTCGAAACGGGGTGAGCAGTTCTTC
few TRBD1 TRBJ1-5 15 TRBV27 CASRDRGFGNQPQHF TGTGCCAGCAGGGACAGGGGGTTCGGCAATCAGCCCCAGCATTTT
few - TRBJ1-2 15 TRBV9 CASSVGVWGVEGYTF TGTGCCAGCAGCGTAGGGGTTTGGGGGGTAGAGGGCTACACCTTC
- TRBD2 TRBJ2-1 14 TRBV6-1 CANKLAGGGNEQFF TGTGCCAACAAACTAGCGGGAGGGGGCAATGAGCAGTTCTTC
- TRBD2 TRBJ2-1 15 TRBV5-1 CASSLGAGDYNEQFF TGCGCCAGCAGCTTGGGAGCGGGAGATTACAATGAGCAGTTCTTC
- TRBD1 TRBJ1-1 12 TRBV7-9 CASSPTGFEAFF TGTGCCAGCAGCCCGACAGGGTTTGAAGCTTTCTTT
- - TRBJ1-2 14 TRBV10-1 CASSESGVNYGYTF TGCGCCAGCAGTGAGTCAGGGGTTAACTATGGCTACACCTTC
once - TRBJ1-4 16 TRBV5-1 CASRINTGSTNEKLFF TGCGCCAGCAGAATAAATACAGGGTCAACTAATGAAAAACTGTTTTTT
- TRBD1 TRBJ1-2 15 TRBV28 CASSPSGQGANGYTF TGTGCCAGCAGTCCATCGGGACAGGGGGCAAATGGCTACACCTTC
- - TRBJ2-3 14 TRBV18 CASSPKDTTDTQYF TGTGCCAGCTCACCCAAGGACACCACAGATACGCAGTATTTT
- - TRBJ2-2 17 TRBV19 CASSPTLNRVGAGELFF TGTGCCAGTAGTCCGACTCTTAACAGGGTGGGTGCCGGGGAGCTGTTTTTT
- TRBD2 TRBJ2-1 15 TRBV11-3 CASSTPSGSYNEQFF TGTGCCAGCAGCACGCCTAGCGGGAGTTACAATGAGCAGTTCTTC
once - TRBJ2-1 17 TRBV9 CASSPPGHGQYYNEQFF TGTGCCAGCAGCCCCCCTGGTCACGGACAATACTACAATGAGCAGTTCTTC
- - TRBJ1-2 13 TRBV25-1 CASEGELNYGYTF TGTGCCAGCGAAGGGGAACTTAACTATGGCTACACCTTC
- - TRBJ1-3 16 TRBV19 CASSIGGSRAGNTIYF TGTGCCAGTAGTATAGGCGGGAGCAGGGCTGGAAACACCATATATTTT
- - TRBJ1-3 14 TRBV7-8 CASSLGGSGNTIYF TGTGCCAGCAGCTTAGGGGGGTCTGGAAACACCATATATTTT
- - TRBJ2-7 12 TRBV10-2 CASSEGRYEQYF TGCGCCAGCAGTGAGGGGCGCTACGAGCAGTACTTC
- TRBD2 TRBJ2-1 15 TRBV6-5 CASRRLTSGRYEQFF TGTGCCAGCAGAAGGCTGACTAGCGGGAGGTATGAGCAGTTCTTC
- - TRBJ2-4 15 TRBV6-5 CASAPRGARSDIQYF TGTGCCAGCGCTCCCCGGGGCGCAAGGTCGGACATTCAGTACTTC
- - TRBJ1-3 12 TRBV11-1 CASRPTGNTIYF TGTGCCAGCAGACCCACCGGAAACACCATATATTTT
- - TRBJ2-7 15 TRBV5-6 CASSPTDRGRIEQYF TGTGCCAGCAGCCCCACGGACAGAGGGCGAATCGAGCAGTACTTC
- - TRBJ1-5 15 TRBV10-3 CAISERSGTNQPQHF TGTGCCATCAGTGAGCGATCGGGGACCAATCAGCCCCAGCATTTT
- TRBD2 TRBJ2-7 15 TRBV11-2 CASSLGTSGSYEQYF TGTGCCAGCAGCTTAGGGACTAGCGGGAGCTACGAGCAGTACTTC
- - TRBJ1-5 16 TRBV7-8 CASSLERQPGNQPQHF TGTGCCAGCAGCTTAGAGAGACAGCCTGGGAATCAGCCCCAGCATTTT
- - TRBJ1-4 16 TRBV11-2 CASSLFGQSTNEKLFF TGTGCCAGCAGCTTATTTGGGCAGTCAACTAATGAAAAACTGTTTTTT
- - TRBJ1-2 17 TRBV6-1 CASSEALWTPTNYGYTF TGTGCCAGCAGTGAAGCGCTTTGGACACCCACTAACTATGGCTACACCTTC
- - TRBJ2-1 13 TRBV19 CASRNRDLNEQFF TGTGCCAGTAGGAACCGGGACTTGAATGAGCAGTTCTTC
- TRBD1 TRBJ1-2 14 TRBV5-1 CASSPSQGALGYTF TGCGCCAGCAGCCCTTCCCAGGGGGCCCTTGGCTACACCTTC
- TRBD1 TRBJ1-1 13 TRBV2 CASQRQGAVRAFF TGTGCCAGCCAGAGACAGGGGGCCGTTCGAGCTTTCTTT
- - TRBJ1-5 15 TRBV5-4 CASSLTLTSNQPQHF TGTGCCAGCAGCTTGACGTTGACTAGCAATCAGCCCCAGCATTTT
- - TRBJ1-2 14 TRBV19 CASSIRGAGYGYTF TGTGCCAGTAGTATACGAGGGGCTGGCTATGGCTACACCTTC
- - TRBJ2-2 13 TRBV29-1 CSVHSLLGGELFF TGCAGCGTTCACTCCCTACTAGGGGGGGAGCTGTTTTTT
- - TRBJ2-2 14 TRBV11-3 CASSLDSSTGELFF TGTGCCAGCAGCTTAGACAGCTCCACCGGGGAGCTGTTTTTT
few - TRBJ2-7 15 TRBV18 CASSPQGRLPYEQYF TGTGCCAGCTCACCCCAGGGGCGGCTCCCCTACGAGCAGTACTTC
once - TRBJ2-7 13 TRBV9 CASTPAGAGEQYF TGTGCCAGCACCCCGGCGGGGGCGGGGGAGCAGTACTTC
once - TRBJ1-2 14 TRBV12-1 CASSLGRGAYGYTF TGTGCCAGCAGCTTGGGGAGGGGGGCCTATGGCTACACCTTC
- - TRBJ2-2 11 TRBV2 CASKGTGELFF TGTGCCAGCAAGGGCACCGGGGAGCTGTTTTTT